This T cell receptor beta chain derives from a study of blood T cell repertoires in COVID-19. The authors' processing: Cell counts per sample came from amplifying reference gene primers. Some clones are missing from TCRdb's copy, which holds only in-frame ones; the method was immunoSEQ multiplex PCR. V and J calls and clone size are copied from that table; D and trimming were computed from the DNA. The repertoire holds 300,000 to 400,000 clones, with 88% as singletons. V lost 0 bases, J lost 1 base, and 14 bases stayed unmatched. The germline V gene has CDR1 GTSNPN and CDR2 SVGIG (reference sequence). The CDR3 totals 20 residues.

What was sequenced was peripheral blood. The chain couples TRBV30 to TRBJ2-6; 8 bases are a match to TRBD2. The receptor was derived from a woman aged 70-85 years with COVID-19, enrolled during active disease. The CDR3 DNA sequence: TGTGCCTGGAGTGTTGGAGGGTTAGCGGGGATTCAGTCTGGGGCCAACGTCCTGACTTTC. It translates to CAWSVGGLAGIQSGANVLTF.